One sample yielded the 30 T cell receptor beta chains listed below, sequenced in a study of blood T cell repertoires in COVID-19 (dated by TCRdb to 2020 to 2022). To prepare the library, the immunoSEQ multiplex PCR assay was applied. TCRdb provides this immuneACCESS table in a form limited to in-frame rearrangements. Some clones are lacking; in checked studies, under half of them reflect an unresolved V gene, and why the rest are absent is not known. In all, the sample holds approximately 130,000 clones, and more than 65% of those were seen once. Together, the top ten hold approximately 25% of the sample. Input material: peripheral blood. The receptors originated from a human donor in a cohort sampled during active COVID-19.

CDR3 sequence reads: CASSPDGSGDTQYF. CDR3 in DNA: TGTGCCAGCAGCCCTGATGGGTCGGGGGATACGCAGTATTTT. V and J are TRBV7-9 and TRBJ2-3, with D perhaps matching TRBD2 (5 bases). Per germline, CDR1 SEHNR and CDR2 FQNEAQ (reference sequence). The CDR3 loop spans 14 amino acids. V was pared by 5 bases and J by 6 bases, with 15 bases between.

J is TRBJ2-1 and V is TRBV5-1; D might be TRBD2 (6 bases). Between the trimmed V and J ends, which lost 4 bases and 6 bases, there was a span of 20 bases. Germline V lookup: CDR1 SGHRS, CDR2 YFSETQ. The CDR3 runs 16 residues. This CDR3 is CASSQEGRNNVNEQFF. The CDR3, as DNA: TGCGCCAGCAGCCAAGAGGGGAGGAACAATGTCAATGAGCAGTTCTTC.

The V and J genes are TRBV7-9 and TRBJ1-5; the D gene is possibly TRBD1 (6 bases). The V gene lost 5 bases and the J gene lost 4 bases, with 12 bases spanning the gap. CDR1 is SEHNR, CDR2 FQNEAQ, per germline (reference sequence). The CDR3 totals 14 residues. The CDR3 loop reads CASSGDIRNQPQHF. The CDR3 DNA follows: TGTGCCAGCAGCGGGGACATCCGGAATCAGCCCCAGCATTTT.

The gene calls are TRBV9 and TRBJ2-1; possibly TRBD1 for D (6 bases). V was pared by 0 bases and J by 9 bases, with 13 bases between. This CDR3 has 14 residues. CDR1 and CDR2 (germline): SGDLS, YYNGEE. CDR3 region: CASSVAGTQGEQFF. CDR3 bases: TGTGCCAGCAGCGTAGCCGGGACACAGGGTGAGCAGTTCTTC.

The J gene is TRBJ2-2, the V gene TRBV18; maybe TRBD2 (5 bases). Germline CDR1 is KGHSH and CDR2 is LQKENI. The CDR3 consists of 13 residues. V was cut by 5 bases and J by 3 bases, with 7 bases left in between. CDR3 in amino acids: CASSERDTGELFF. In DNA form, the CDR3 reads TGTGCCAGCTCAGAGAGGGACACCGGGGAGCTGTTTTTT.

The chain combines TRBV28 with TRBJ2-3; TRBD2 agrees at 11 bases. From germline, CDR1 is MDHEN and CDR2 SYDVKM. This CDR3 comprises 15 residues. J lost 2 bases, V lost 8 bases, and 6 bases had no gene match. DNA for the CDR3: TGTGCCAGCCAATATAGCGGGAGGGCCACAGATACGCAGTATTTT. Protein sequence: CASQYSGRATDTQYF.

The chain couples TRBV2 to TRBJ2-3; D might be TRBD1 (5 bases). The CDR3 totals 18 residues. Germline-derived CDR1 and CDR2 are SNHLY and FYNNEI. The V end was cut by 2 bases, the J end by 0 bases, with 18 bases between. The CDR3 nucleotides read TGTGCCAGCAGTGAATTCATGGGATTTAGGGGAAGCACAGATACGCAGTATTTT. This codes for CASSEFMGFRGSTDTQYF.

The rearrangement uses TRBV10-3 and TRBJ2-3, with 11 bases aligning to TRBD1. Unmatched junction bases numbered 2, after V lost 7 bases and J lost 2 bases. Germline lookup yields CDR1 ENHRY and CDR2 SYGVKD. This CDR3 contains 14 residues. CDR3 in DNA: TGTGCCATCAAAGGACAGGGGGCCACAGATACGCAGTATTTT. Its translation: CAIKGQGATDTQYF.

The CDR3 loop reads CASSPPLAGGISLDTQYF. DNA of the CDR3: TGTGCCAGCTCACCACCACTAGCGGGGGGGATCTCTTTGGATACGCAGTATTTT. The chain uses TRBV18 and TRBJ2-3; 13 bases line up with TRBD2. Germline V lookup: CDR1 KGHSH, CDR2 LQKENI. The CDR3 totals 18 residues. Trimming took 0 bases from V and 6 from J; bases not matched to a gene: 9.

This chain links TRBV18 with TRBJ2-3; 10 nucleotides match TRBD1. V was pared by 3 bases and J by 6 bases, with 6 bases of the junction left unmatched. Germline V CDR1 and CDR2: KGHSH, LQKENI. The CDR3 is 15 residues long. This CDR3 is CASSPTGGVLDTQYF. CDR3 DNA sequence: TGTGCCAGCTCACCGACAGGGGGCGTGCTCGATACGCAGTATTTT.

This clone has only one observation. CDR3 amino acids: CASNRVWGKETQYF. The CDR3 DNA reads as TGTGCCAGTAACAGGGTCTGGGGTAAAGAGACCCAGTACTTC. V usage is TRBV19 and J usage is TRBJ2-5; possible D gene TRBD1, 6 bases. This CDR3 contains 14 residues. Germline CDR1 is LNHDA and CDR2 is SQIVND (reference sequence). The ends were cut back, 7 bases at V and 3 bases at J, with 15 bases in the middle.

The chain uses TRBV6-5 and TRBJ1-6; D remains ambiguous. This CDR3 has 14 residues. The ends were cut back, 0 bases at V and 4 bases at J, with 4 bases in the middle. Germline CDR1 and CDR2: MNHEY and SVGAGI. CDR3 residues: CASSYSQYNSPLHF. The CDR3 DNA reads TGTGCCAGCAGTTACTCCCAGTATAATTCACCCCTCCACTTT.

The rearrangement uses TRBV28 and TRBJ2-4; no reliable D call. Germline V gene data show CDR1 as MDHEN and CDR2 as SYDVKM. This CDR3 contains 15 residues. V shed 5 bases and J shed 6 bases, with 17 bases lying between them. DNA for the CDR3: TGTGCCAGCAGTCAACCTTGGGCCGAAACAAACATTCAGTACTTC. Protein sequence: CASSQPWAETNIQYF.

The chain couples TRBV6-1 to TRBJ1-1; D may be TRBD1 (6 bases). The V gene lost 0 bases and the J gene lost 4 bases, with 9 bases spanning the gap. This CDR3 has 14 residues. The germline V gene has CDR1 MNHNS and CDR2 SASEGT. The CDR3 DNA reads as TGTGCCAGCAGTGAAGCGCTACAGGGCACTGAAGCTTTCTTT. Amino acid sequence: CASSEALQGTEAFF.

The chain joins TRBV18 to TRBJ2-7, with D unresolved. From germline, CDR1 is KGHSH and CDR2 LQKENI. Trimming stripped 4 bases from V and 3 bases from J, with 10 bases between. This CDR3 is 13 amino acids long. CDR3 coding DNA: TGTGCCAGCTCACGCCTCGAGGACTACGAGCAGTACTTC. Translating it yields CASSRLEDYEQYF.

This chain uses TRBV27 with TRBJ2-7; the match to TRBD2 covers 7 bases. J was trimmed by 5 bases and V by 11 bases; bases with no gene match: 9. The CDR3 loop spans 12 amino acids. From germline, CDR1 is MNHEY and CDR2 SMNVEV (reference sequence). CDR3 residues: CAGTKQDNEQYF. CDR3 nucleotides: TGTGCCGGGACTAAACAGGATAACGAGCAGTACTTC.

The CDR3 DNA sequence: TGTGCCAGCAGTTTCCCGGGGACAGGCATGAGAACCGGGGAGCTGTTTTTT. It specifies CASSFPGTGMRTGELFF. The chain links TRBV28 to TRBJ2-2; 8 positions agree with TRBD1. This CDR3 is built from 17 residues. Germline CDR1 and CDR2: MDHEN and SYDVKM. Trimming cost V 3 bases and J 5 bases; bases outside gene matches: 11.

The chain recombines TRBV6-5 with TRBJ1-3; D is possibly TRBD1 (6 bases). The CDR3 is 14 residues long. The V and J ends lost 9 bases and 0 bases respectively, with 12 bases between them. CDR1 is MNHEY and CDR2 is SVGAGI in the germline V gene. CDR3 bases: TGTGCCAGTCAGGGGACCTTCTCTGGAAACACCATATATTTT. This sequence encodes CASQGTFSGNTIYF.

The chain uses TRBV19 and TRBJ2-7; 11 bases fit TRBD2. The germline CDR1 and CDR2 sequences are LNHDA and SQIVND (reference sequence). V lost 5 bases, J lost 3 bases, and 9 bases stayed unmatched. The CDR3 is 16 residues long. As DNA, the CDR3 is TGTGCCAGTAGTGCGACCGGGACTAGCGGAATCTACGAGCAGTACTTC. Protein product: CASSATGTSGIYEQYF.

This clone came up once. The chain joins TRBV5-1 to TRBJ2-7; D is perhaps TRBD2 (6 bases). V was pared by 5 bases and J by 4 bases, with 10 bases between. The germline gives CDR1 SGHRS, CDR2 YFSETQ. The CDR3 has 12 residues. Here the CDR3 DNA reads TGCGCCAGCAGGGGACTGAATTACGAGCAGTACTTC. It codes for CASRGLNYEQYF.

V and J are TRBV28 and TRBJ1-2; a possible D gene is TRBD1 (5 bases). The germline V and J ends were trimmed by 6 bases and 8 bases, with 19 bases remaining between them. The CDR3 totals 14 residues. CDR1 and CDR2 from the germline V gene are MDHEN and SYDVKM. The CDR3 reads CASRQQVTSGGYTF. The CDR3 nucleotides read TGTGCCAGCAGGCAACAGGTTACCTCAGGGGGCTACACCTTC.

The chain joins TRBV9 to TRBJ2-3; D is uncertain. The CDR3 loop spans 11 amino acids. Germline V gene sequence: CDR1 SGDLS, CDR2 YYNGEE. V was pared by 2 bases and J by 4 bases, with 2 bases between. The CDR3 reads CASSVADTQYF. The CDR3, as DNA: TGTGCCAGCAGCGTCGCAGATACGCAGTATTTT.

This clone is a singleton in its sample. V gene TRBV6-2 or TRBV6-3 combines with J gene TRBJ1-2, with D uncertain. The CDR3 spans 11 residues. Germline V CDR1 and CDR2: MNHEY, SVGEGT. The ends were cut back, 5 bases at V and 12 bases at J, with 13 bases in the middle. CDR3 sequence: CASSPGPGNTF. DNA for the CDR3: TGTGCCAGCAGTCCCGGTCCGGGAAACACCTTC.

This sequence joins TRBV29-1 and TRBJ1-2; TRBD1 agrees at 8 bases. The V gene's germline CDR1 is SQVTM and CDR2 ANQGSEA. This CDR3 is 13 amino acids long. V lost 4 bases and J lost 5; bases outside the gene matches: 6. The DNA for the CDR3 is TGCAGCGTTGTACAGGACAGGGAGTATGGCTACACCTTC. Its translation: CSVVQDREYGYTF.

This chain joins TRBV6-2 or TRBV6-3 and TRBJ1-5; 8 bases match TRBD1. Germline V CDR1 and CDR2: MNHEY, SVGEGT. There are 16 residues in the CDR3. With V trimmed by 5 bases and J by 3 bases, 9 bases remained unmatched. The CDR3 spells CASSRGQGEVNQPQHF. DNA for the CDR3: TGTGCCAGCAGTAGAGGACAGGGTGAGGTCAATCAGCCCCAGCATTTT.

The chain links TRBV28 to TRBJ2-3; 9 bases are a match to TRBD1. The ends lost 4 bases at V and 4 bases at J; junction bases unmatched: 9. CDR1 and CDR2 (germline): MDHEN, SYDVKM. This CDR3 spans 16 amino acids. CDR3 protein: CASSSAGQGLSDTQYF. CDR3 nucleotide sequence: TGTGCCAGCAGTTCAGCGGGACAGGGATTGTCAGATACGCAGTATTTT.

The genes are TRBV10-3 and TRBJ2-1; D not resolved. V lost 7 bases to trimming and J lost 0 bases, with 10 bases between them. CDR3 length equals 14 residues. CDR1 is ENHRY, CDR2 SYGVKD, per germline. CDR3 protein: CAIKNPSSYNEQFF. CDR3 in DNA: TGTGCCATCAAAAATCCGAGCTCCTACAATGAGCAGTTCTTC.

The V and J genes are TRBV30 and TRBJ2-5; D is possibly TRBD1 (5 bases). Germline values: CDR1 GTSNPN, CDR2 SVGIG (reference sequence). The V and J ends lost 8 bases and 1 base respectively, with 11 bases between them. This CDR3 is built from 12 residues. The CDR3 loop is CARRGIQETQYF. The CDR3 DNA reads as TGTGCCCGAAGGGGCATCCAAGAGACCCAGTACTTC. The whole variable domain, filled in from reference TRBV30 and TRBJ2-5, reads SQTIHQWPATLVQPVGSPLSLECTVEGTSNPNLYWYRQAAGRGLQLLFYSVGIGQISSEVPQNLSASRPQDRQFILSSKKLLLSDSGFYLCARRGIQETQYFGPGTRLLVL.

The V gene is TRBV19, the J gene TRBJ1-5, with 8 bases matching TRBD1. This CDR3 region has 16 residues. V gave up 5 bases and J gave up 5 bases; unmatched junction bases: 11. The germline gives CDR1 LNHDA, CDR2 SQIVND (reference sequence). For the CDR3, the DNA is TGTGCCAGTAGTTCAAATCCGGACAGGGCCTATCAGCCCCAGCATTTT. As protein: CASSSNPDRAYQPQHF.

The chain couples TRBV12-5 to TRBJ1-2, with 8 positions matching TRBD1. Trimming took 3 bases from V and 2 from J; bases not matched to a gene: 5. The CDR3 is 15 residues long. Germline CDR1 is LGHNT and CDR2 is FRNRAP. For the CDR3, the DNA is TGTGCTAGTGGTTTATGGGCAGGGGGCAACTATGGCTACACCTTC. This gives the protein CASGLWAGGNYGYTF. Combining the CDR3 with reference TRBV12-5 and TRBJ1-2 gives the whole variable domain DARVTQTPRHKVTEMGQEVTMRCQPILGHNTVFWYRQTMMQGLELLAYFRNRAPLDDSGMPKDRFSAEMPDATLATLKIQPSEPRDSAVYFCASGLWAGGNYGYTFGSGTRLTVV.